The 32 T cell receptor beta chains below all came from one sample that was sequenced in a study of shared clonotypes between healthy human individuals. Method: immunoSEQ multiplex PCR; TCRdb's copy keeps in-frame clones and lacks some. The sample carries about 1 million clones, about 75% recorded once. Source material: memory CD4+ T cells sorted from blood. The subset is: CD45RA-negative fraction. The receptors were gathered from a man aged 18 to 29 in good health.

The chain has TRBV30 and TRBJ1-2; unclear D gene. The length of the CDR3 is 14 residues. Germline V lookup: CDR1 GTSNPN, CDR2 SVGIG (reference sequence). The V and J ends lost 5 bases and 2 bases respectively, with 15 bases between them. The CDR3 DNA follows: TGTGCCTGGTATAGGGCAGGCTCCAACTATGGCTACACCTTC. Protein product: CAWYRAGSNYGYTF.

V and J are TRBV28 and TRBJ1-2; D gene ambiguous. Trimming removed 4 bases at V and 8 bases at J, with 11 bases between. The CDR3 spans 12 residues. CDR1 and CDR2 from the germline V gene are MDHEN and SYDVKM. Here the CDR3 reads CASSSGLVGYTF. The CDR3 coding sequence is TGTGCCAGCAGTTCAGGCCTCGTAGGCTACACCTTC.

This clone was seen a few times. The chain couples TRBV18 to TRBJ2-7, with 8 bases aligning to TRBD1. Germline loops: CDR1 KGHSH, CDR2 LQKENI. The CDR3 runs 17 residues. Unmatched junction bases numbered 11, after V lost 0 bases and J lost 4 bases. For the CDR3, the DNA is TGTGCCAGCTCACCACCGACTGGGTCAGGGGGCATGTACGAGCAGTACTTC. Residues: CASSPPTGSGGMYEQYF.

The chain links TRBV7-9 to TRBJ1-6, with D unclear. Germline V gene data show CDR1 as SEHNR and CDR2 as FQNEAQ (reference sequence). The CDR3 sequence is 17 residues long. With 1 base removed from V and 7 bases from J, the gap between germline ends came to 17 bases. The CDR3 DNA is TGTGCCAGCAGCTTAGAACGGAAACCGGGAGGAAATTCACCCCTCCACTTT. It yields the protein CASSLERKPGGNSPLHF.

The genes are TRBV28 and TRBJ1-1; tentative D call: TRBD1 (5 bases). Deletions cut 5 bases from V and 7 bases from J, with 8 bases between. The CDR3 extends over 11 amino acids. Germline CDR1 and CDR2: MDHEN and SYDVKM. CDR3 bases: TGTGCCAGCAGTAGGGACTTTGAAGCTTTCTTT. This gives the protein CASSRDFEAFF.

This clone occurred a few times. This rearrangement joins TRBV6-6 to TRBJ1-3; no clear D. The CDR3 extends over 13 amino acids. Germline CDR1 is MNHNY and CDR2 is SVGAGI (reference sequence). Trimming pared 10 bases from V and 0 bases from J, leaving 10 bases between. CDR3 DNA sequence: TGTGCCACACAGCTAAACTCTGGAAACACCATATATTTT. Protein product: CATQLNSGNTIYF.

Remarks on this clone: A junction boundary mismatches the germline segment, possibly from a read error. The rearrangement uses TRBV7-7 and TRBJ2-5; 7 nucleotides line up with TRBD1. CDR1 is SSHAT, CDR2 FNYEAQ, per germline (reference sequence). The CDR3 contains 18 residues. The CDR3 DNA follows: TGTGCTAGCAGCCTCGGGTGGGGTAATCCAGGGGGCCAAGAGACCCAGTACTTC. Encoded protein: CASSLGWGNPGGQETQYF.

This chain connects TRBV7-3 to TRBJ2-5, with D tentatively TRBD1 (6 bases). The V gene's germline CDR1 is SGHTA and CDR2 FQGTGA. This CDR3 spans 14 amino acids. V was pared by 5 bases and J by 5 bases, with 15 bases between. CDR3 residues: CASSQKAGVETQYF. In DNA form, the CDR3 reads TGTGCCAGCAGCCAAAAGGCAGGGGTTGAGACCCAGTACTTC.

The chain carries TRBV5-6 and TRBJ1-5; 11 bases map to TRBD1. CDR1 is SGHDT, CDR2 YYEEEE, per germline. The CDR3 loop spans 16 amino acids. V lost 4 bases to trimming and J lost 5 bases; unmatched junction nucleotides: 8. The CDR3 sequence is CASSLGGTGGHQPQHF. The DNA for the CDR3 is TGTGCCAGCAGCCTTGGAGGGACAGGGGGTCATCAGCCCCAGCATTTT.

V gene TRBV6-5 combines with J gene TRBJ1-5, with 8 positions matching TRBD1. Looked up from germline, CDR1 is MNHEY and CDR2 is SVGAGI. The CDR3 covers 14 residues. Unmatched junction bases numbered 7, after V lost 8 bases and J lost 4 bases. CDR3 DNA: TGTGCCAGCGGAGATGGACAGGGTAATCAGCCCCAGCATTTT. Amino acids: CASGDGQGNQPQHF.

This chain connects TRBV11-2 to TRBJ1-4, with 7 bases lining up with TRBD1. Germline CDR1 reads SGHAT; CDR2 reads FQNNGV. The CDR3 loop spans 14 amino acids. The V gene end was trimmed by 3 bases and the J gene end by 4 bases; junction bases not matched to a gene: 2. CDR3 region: CASSLGTVNEKLFF. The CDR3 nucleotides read TGTGCCAGCAGCTTGGGGACAGTTAATGAAAAACTGTTTTTT.

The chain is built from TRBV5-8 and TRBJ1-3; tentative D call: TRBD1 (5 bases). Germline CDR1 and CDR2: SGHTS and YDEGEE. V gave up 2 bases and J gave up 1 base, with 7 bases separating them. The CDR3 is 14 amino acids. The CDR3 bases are TGTGCCAGCAGCTTTCAGGGTTCTGGAAACACCATATATTTT. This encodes CASSFQGSGNTIYF.

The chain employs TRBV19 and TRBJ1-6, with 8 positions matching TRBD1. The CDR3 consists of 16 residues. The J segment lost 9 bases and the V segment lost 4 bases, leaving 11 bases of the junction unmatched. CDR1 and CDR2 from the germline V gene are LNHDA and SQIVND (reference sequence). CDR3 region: CASSTIDRGGSSPLHF. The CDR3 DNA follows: TGTGCCAGTAGTACGATTGACAGGGGCGGTAGTTCACCCCTCCACTTT. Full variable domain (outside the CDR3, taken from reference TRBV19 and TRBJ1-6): DGGITQSPKYLFRKEGQNVTLSCEQNLNHDAMYWYRQDPGQGLRLIYYSQIVNDFQKGDIAEGYSVSREKKESFPLTVTSAQKNPTAFYLCASSTIDRGGSSPLHFGNGTRLTVT.

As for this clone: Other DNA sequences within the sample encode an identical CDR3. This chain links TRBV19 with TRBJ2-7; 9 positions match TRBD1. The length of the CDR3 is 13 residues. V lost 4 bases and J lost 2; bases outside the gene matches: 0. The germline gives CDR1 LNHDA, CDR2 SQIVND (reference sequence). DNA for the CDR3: TGTGCCAGTAGTAGGGACAGGGCCTACGAGCAGTACTTC. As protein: CASSRDRAYEQYF.

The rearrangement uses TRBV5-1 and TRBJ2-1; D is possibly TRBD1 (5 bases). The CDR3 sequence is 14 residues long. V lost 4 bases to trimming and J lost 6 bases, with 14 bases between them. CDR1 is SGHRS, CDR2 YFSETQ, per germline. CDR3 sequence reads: CASSAQAGSNEQFF. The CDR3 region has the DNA TGCGCCAGCAGCGCCCAGGCAGGGTCCAATGAGCAGTTCTTC.

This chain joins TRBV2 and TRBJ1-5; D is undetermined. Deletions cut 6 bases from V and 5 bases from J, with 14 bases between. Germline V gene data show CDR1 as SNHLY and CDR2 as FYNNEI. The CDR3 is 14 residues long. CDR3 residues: CASRSGVPHQPQHF. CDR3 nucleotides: TGTGCCAGCAGGTCCGGGGTCCCGCATCAGCCCCAGCATTTT.

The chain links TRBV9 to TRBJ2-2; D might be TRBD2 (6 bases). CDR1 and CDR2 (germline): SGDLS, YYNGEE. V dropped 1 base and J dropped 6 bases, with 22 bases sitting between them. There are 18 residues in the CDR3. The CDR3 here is CASSVSSRPGGKAGELFF. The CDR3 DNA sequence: TGTGCCAGCAGCGTATCCTCTCGTCCAGGCGGGAAGGCCGGGGAGCTGTTTTTT.

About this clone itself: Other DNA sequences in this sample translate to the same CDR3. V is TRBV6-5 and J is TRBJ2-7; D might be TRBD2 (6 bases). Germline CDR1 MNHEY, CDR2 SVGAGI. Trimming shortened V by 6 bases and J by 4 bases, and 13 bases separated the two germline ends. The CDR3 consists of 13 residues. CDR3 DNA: TGTGCCAGCAGCCCCTCGGGAGAGTACGAGCAGTACTTC. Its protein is CASSPSGEYEQYF.

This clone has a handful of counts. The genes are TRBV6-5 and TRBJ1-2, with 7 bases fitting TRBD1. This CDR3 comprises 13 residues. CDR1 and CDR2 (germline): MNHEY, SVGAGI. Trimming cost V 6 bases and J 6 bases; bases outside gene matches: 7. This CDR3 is CASRYTGENGYTF. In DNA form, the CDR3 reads TGTGCCAGCAGATATACAGGGGAGAATGGCTACACCTTC.

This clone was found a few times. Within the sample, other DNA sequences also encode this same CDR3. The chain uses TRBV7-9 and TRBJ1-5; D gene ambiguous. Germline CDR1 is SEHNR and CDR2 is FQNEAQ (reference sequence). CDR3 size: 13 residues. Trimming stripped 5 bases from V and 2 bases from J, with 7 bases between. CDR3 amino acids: CASSRDGNQPQHF. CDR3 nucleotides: TGTGCCAGCAGCCGAGATGGCAATCAGCCCCAGCATTTT.

The CDR3 sequence: CASSLGTGGGTGELFF. The CDR3 DNA reads as TGTGCCAGCAGCTTAGGGACAGGGGGCGGCACCGGGGAGCTGTTTTTT. The chain uses TRBV13 and TRBJ2-2; 10 bases fit TRBD1. V lost 0 bases to trimming and J lost 4 bases; unmatched junction nucleotides: 2. Germline lookup yields CDR1 PRHDT and CDR2 FYEKMQ (reference sequence). This CDR3 is built from 16 residues.

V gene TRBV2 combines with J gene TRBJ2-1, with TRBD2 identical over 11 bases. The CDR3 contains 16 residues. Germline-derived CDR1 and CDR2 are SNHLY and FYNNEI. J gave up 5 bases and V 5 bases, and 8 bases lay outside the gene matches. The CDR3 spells CASSREGTSGNNEQFF. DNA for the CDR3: TGTGCCAGCAGTCGGGAGGGGACTAGCGGAAACAATGAGCAGTTCTTC.

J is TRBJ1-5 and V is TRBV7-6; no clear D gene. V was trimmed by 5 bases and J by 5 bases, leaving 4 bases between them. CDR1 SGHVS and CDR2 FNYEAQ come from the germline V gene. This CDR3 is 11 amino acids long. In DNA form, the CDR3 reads TGTGCCAGCAGCCGAGATCAGCCCCAGCATTTT. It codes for CASSRDQPQHF.

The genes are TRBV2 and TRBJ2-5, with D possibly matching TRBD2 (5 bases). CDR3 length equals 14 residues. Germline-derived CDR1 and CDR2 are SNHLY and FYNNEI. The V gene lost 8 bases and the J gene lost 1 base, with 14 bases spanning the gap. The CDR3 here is CASRPRRGQETQYF. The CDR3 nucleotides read TGTGCCAGCCGACCGAGACGGGGCCAAGAGACCCAGTACTTC.

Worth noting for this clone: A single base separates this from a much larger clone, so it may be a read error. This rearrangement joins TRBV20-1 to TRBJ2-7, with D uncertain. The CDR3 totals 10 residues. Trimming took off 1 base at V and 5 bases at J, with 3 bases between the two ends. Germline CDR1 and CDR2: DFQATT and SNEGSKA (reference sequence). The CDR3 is CSARADEQYF. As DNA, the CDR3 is TGCAGTGCTAGAGCGGACGAGCAGTACTTC.

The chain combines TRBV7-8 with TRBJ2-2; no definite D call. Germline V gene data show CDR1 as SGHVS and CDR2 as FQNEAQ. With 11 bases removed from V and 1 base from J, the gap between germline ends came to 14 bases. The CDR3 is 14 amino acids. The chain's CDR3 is CAHPKAGNTGELFF. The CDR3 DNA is TGTGCCCATCCTAAGGCAGGGAACACCGGGGAGCTGTTTTTT.

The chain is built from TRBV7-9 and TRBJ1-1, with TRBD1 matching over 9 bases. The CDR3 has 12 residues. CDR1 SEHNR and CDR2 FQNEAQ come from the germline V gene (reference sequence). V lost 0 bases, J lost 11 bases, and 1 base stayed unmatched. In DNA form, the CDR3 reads TGTGCCAGCAGCTTAGCGGACAGGGGTGCTTTCTTT. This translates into CASSLADRGAFF.

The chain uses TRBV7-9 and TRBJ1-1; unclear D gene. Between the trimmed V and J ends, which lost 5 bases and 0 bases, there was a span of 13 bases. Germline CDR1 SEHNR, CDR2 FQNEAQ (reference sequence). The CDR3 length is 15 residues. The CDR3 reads CASSPSRGVNTEAFF. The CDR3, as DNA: TGTGCCAGCAGCCCTAGCCGGGGAGTGAACACTGAAGCTTTCTTT.

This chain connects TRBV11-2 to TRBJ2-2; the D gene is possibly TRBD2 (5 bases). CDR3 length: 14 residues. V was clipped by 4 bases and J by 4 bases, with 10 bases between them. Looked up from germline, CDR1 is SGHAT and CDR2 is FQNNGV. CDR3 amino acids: CASSSPGFTGELFF. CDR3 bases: TGTGCCAGCAGCTCCCCGGGGTTCACCGGGGAGCTGTTTTTT.

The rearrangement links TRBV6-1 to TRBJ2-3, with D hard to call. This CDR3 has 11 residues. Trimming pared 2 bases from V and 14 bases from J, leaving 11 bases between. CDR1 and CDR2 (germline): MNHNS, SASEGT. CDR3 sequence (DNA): TGTGCCAGCAGTGAATACTTAGGTTGGTATTTT. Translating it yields CASSEYLGWYF.

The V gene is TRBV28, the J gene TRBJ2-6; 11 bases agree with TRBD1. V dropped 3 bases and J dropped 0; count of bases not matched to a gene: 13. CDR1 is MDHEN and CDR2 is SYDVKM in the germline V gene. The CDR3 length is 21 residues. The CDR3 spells CASSLTFWTGGLSSGANVLTF. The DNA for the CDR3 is TGTGCCAGCAGTTTGACTTTTTGGACAGGGGGCCTTTCCTCTGGGGCCAACGTCCTGACTTTC.

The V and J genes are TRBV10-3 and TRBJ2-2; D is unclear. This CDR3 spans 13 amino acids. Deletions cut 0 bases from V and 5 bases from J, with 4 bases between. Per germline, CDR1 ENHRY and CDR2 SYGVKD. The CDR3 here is CAISESATGELFF. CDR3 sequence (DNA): TGTGCCATCAGTGAGTCGGCGACCGGGGAGCTGTTTTTT.